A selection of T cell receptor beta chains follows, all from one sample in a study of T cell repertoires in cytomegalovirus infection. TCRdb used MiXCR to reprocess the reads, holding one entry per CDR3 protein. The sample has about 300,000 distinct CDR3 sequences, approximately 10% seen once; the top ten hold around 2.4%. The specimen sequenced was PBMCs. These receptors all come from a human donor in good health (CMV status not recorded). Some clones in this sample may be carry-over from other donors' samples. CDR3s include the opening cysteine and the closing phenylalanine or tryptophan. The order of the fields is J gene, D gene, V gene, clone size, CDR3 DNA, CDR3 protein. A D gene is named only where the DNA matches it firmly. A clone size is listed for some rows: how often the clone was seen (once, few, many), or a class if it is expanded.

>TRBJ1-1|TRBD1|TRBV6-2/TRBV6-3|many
TGTGCCAGCACCGAGGACAGGGGTGAAGCTTTCTTT
CASTEDRGEAFF
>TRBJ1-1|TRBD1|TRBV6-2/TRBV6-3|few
TGTGCCAGCAGTACCCGGGGGACAGGGGTGAACACTGAAGCTTTCTTT
CASSTRGTGVNTEAFF
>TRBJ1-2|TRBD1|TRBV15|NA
TGTGCACCAGCCGAGTCAGGGGGAATCTATGGCTACACCTTC
CAPAESGGIYGYTF
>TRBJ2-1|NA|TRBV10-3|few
TGTGCTACCGAGGGTGTCGATGAGCAGTTCTTC
CATEGVDEQFF
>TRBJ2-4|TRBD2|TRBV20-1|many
TGCAGTGCTAGAGAGGGGGGAGGGGCCAAAAACATTCAGTACTTC
CSAREGGGAKNIQYF
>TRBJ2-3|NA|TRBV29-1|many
TGCAGCGTTGGTTCCAAACTACGGGGAGATACGCAGTATTTT
CSVGSKLRGDTQYF
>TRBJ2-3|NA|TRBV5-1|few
TGCGCCAGCAGCTTGTCCCCGGGGCAAGATACGCAGTATTTT
CASSLSPGQDTQYF
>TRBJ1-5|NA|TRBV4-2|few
TGTGCCAGCAGCCAAGACTTCAATCAGCCCCAGCATTTT
CASSQDFNQPQHF
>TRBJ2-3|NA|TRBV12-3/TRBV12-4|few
TGTGCCAGCAGTCCGACTAAAATCCTCACAGATACGCAGTATTTT
CASSPTKILTDTQYF
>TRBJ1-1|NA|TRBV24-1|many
TGTGCCACCAGTCAGGGACATATGAACACTGAAGCTTTCTTT
CATSQGHMNTEAFF
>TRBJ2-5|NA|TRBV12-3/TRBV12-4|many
TGTGCCAGCAGTTTACGGGCGTATCGCCAGCAGACCCAGTACTTC
CASSLRAYRQQTQYF
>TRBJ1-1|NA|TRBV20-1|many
TGCAGTGCTAATGTAGCGGGACGGTCGAACACTGAAGCTTTCTTT
CSANVAGRSNTEAFF
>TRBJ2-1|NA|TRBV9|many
TGTGCCAGCAGCCCCATTACGGGACGGGGCGAGCAGTTCTTC
CASSPITGRGEQFF
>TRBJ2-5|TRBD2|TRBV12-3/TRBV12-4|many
TGTGCCAGCAGTTCGGGAGGGTTCCGTGAGACCCAGTACTTC
CASSSGGFRETQYF
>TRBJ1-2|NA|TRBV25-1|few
TGTGCCAGCAGTGGAGGGGGTGGCGGCTACACCTTC
CASSGGGGGYTF
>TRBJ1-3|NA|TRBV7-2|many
TGTGCCAGCAGCCCGCGTGCGGGGACCTCGGGAAACACCATATATTTT
CASSPRAGTSGNTIYF
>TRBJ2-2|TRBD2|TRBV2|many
TGTGCCAGCAGTGGGGCAGGGACTAGCCCCGGGGAGCTGTTTTTT
CASSGAGTSPGELFF
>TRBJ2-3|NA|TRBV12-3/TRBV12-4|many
TGTGCCAGCAGTGATACCCAAAGGCCGGATACGCAGTATTTT
CASSDTQRPDTQYF
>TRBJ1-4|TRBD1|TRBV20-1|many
TGCAGTGCTTACGGACAGGGCCAGGTGAAACTGTTTTTT
CSAYGQGQVKLFF
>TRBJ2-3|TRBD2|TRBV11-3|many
TGTGCCAGCAGCTTAGGAACTAGCGAATCGACAGATACGCAGTATTTT
CASSLGTSESTDTQYF
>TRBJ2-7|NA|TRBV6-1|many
TGTGCCAGCAGTGAATTCGGTCAGGGCTACGAGCAGTACTTC
CASSEFGQGYEQYF
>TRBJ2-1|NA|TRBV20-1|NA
TGCAGTGCCCCATTTGCATTCCATGAGCAGTTCTTC
CSAPFAFHEQFF
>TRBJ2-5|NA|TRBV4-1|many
TGCGCCAGCAGCCAGTGGGGGGACCGTGAGACCCAGTACTTC
CASSQWGDRETQYF
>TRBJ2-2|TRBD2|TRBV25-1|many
TGTGCCAGCCAACGGGCCTCGGGGGGCACCGGGGAGCTGTTTTTT
CASQRASGGTGELFF
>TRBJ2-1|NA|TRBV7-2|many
TGTGCCAGCAGCGATGGGCCGTCCTACAATGAGCAGTTCTTC
CASSDGPSYNEQFF